This T cell receptor (beta chain) emerged from a study of T cell repertoires in cytomegalovirus infection. Trimming pared 0 bases from V and 6 bases from J, leaving 6 bases between. Germline CDR1 and CDR2: LNHDA and SQIVND (reference sequence). The CDR3 has 13 residues. On this clonotype: Its antigen is unidentified.

TCRdb processed the reads anew with MiXCR; each CDR3 protein has one entry. The sample shows nearly 550,000 distinct CDR3 sequences, approximately 15% of them seen only once. General study results and limits: There were HLA-C-restricted CMV-specific TCR beta clonotypes dominating the ex vivo response. Cumulative frequency (of public TCR beta family members) identified carriers of CMV plus the relevant HLA.

The sequenced sample was CD8+ T cells from PBMCs. V gene TRBV19 combines with J gene TRBJ1-5; unclear D gene. The clonotype comes from a human donor in good health (CMV status not recorded). Some clones in this sample may be carry-over from other donors' samples. CDR3 amino acids: CASSIEEVQPQHF. CDR3 in DNA: TGTGCCAGTAGTATAGAAGAGGTTCAGCCCCAGCATTTT.